This record concerns one T cell receptor beta chain sequence. Antigen unknown. This sample is drawn from a study of cytomegalovirus exposure and HLA in healthy donors. The overall study: Ancestry clustering placed more than 80% of roughly 400 genotyped donors in the Caucasian-associated cluster.

The CDR3 length is 16 residues. In germline, CDR1 is SGHDT, CDR2 YYEEEE. Trimming left V 0 bases short and J 5 bases short, with 17 bases between. Vbeta (60) and Jbeta (13) primers were used in the PCR. TCRdb keeps only in-frame clones here, not all; method: immunoSEQ multiplex PCR. The table shows some 170,000 clones, with roughly 80% occurring only once. The study's findings and limits: Apart from CMV serostatus, no immune exposure information was available.

This chain uses TRBV5-6 with TRBJ1-2; D might be TRBD1 (6 bases). The origin of this receptor is a woman aged 30 to 39 in good health and CMV-seropositive. Sequencing was done on a sample of PBMCs. The CDR3 spells CASSLASRTAPYGYTF. Here the CDR3 DNA reads TGTGCCAGCAGCTTGGCCTCCCGGACAGCCCCTTATGGCTACACCTTC.